The TCR beta chain described here comes from a study of cytomegalovirus exposure and HLA in healthy donors. Study conclusions and caveats: Reportedly, HLA-A and HLA-B alleles of most subjects were accurately predicted from TCR beta. Roughly uniform sequencing depth across donors was assumed, possibly incorrectly. Some V segments, TRBV6-2 and TRBV6-3 among them, were indistinguishable and were therefore excluded.

Trimming removed 1 base from V and 5 bases from J, with 19 bases in between. CDR1 and CDR2 (germline): SGHAT, FQNNGV. This CDR3 spans 17 amino acids. Remarks on this clone: Its antigen remains unidentified.

Vbeta (60) and Jbeta (13) primers were used in the PCR. Sequencing was performed with immunoSEQ multiplex PCR; in TCRdb, only in-frame clones are kept and a portion is missing. The sample lists approximately 100,000 clones, under 80% occurring once. The source is a woman aged 45-60 years in good health and CMV-seropositive. Specimen: PBMCs. The chain has TRBV11-2 and TRBJ2-3, with D possibly matching TRBD1 (7 bases). The CDR3 loop reads CASSLGDRDFPGDTQYF. In nucleotides, the CDR3 is TGTGCCAGCAGCTTAGGCGACAGGGACTTCCCAGGAGATACGCAGTATTTT.